This T cell receptor (beta chain) originates from a study of beta chain features in type 1 diabetes. Purity of each sorted population was above 95%. About this clone: The antigen is unknown.

Reverse transcribing all isolated RNA meant expressed TCRB transcripts were sequenced. The average read count of naive, central memory and regulatory T cell samples was about 3.57 million. Clones were read by immunoSEQ multiplex PCR, and TCRdb kept only the in-frame ones, dropping some. This sample carries around 160,000 clones, 40% to 55% of them seen once, and the ten largest clones take 0.4% to 0.5%. Study-level findings and limits: Significant though moderate, a shortening of TCRB CDR3s appeared in all four CD4+ subsets of Type 1 diabetes patients. Patients' naive, central memory and regulatory TCRB repertoires appeared more alike than those of healthy donors.

CDR1 is MNHEY and CDR2 is SMNVEV in the germline V gene (reference sequence). This CDR3 region has 18 residues. Deletions cut 6 bases from V and 0 bases from J, with 18 bases between. This clonotype was sampled from a man aged 18 to 29 in good health. The sequenced material came from Tregs from blood. The J gene is TRBJ2-6, the V gene TRBV27; no firm D call. The CDR3 nucleotides read TGTGCCAGCAGGAATCAGGCAGGATTTATCTCTGGGGCCAACGTCCTGACTTTC. Translation: CASRNQAGFISGANVLTF. The full variable domain, with the rest looked up from reference TRBV27 and TRBJ2-6, is EAQVTQNPRYLITVTGKKLTVTCSQNMNHEYMSWYRQDPGLGLRQIYYSMNVEVTDKGDVPEGYKVSRKEKRNFPLILESPSPNQTSLYFCASRNQAGFISGANVLTFGAGSRLTVL.